This T cell receptor (beta chain) is drawn from a study of blood T cell repertoires in COVID-19. Whole-study context: The United States, Italy and Spain supplied acute and convalescent COVID-19 samples.

The CDR3 covers 14 residues. Trimming took 4 bases from V and 0 from J, leaving 8 bases between them. Germline V gene sequence: CDR1 SGHDT, CDR2 YYEEEE. The data were produced by immunoSEQ multiplex PCR, yet TCRdb's version contains in-frame clones alone and is incomplete. In the table there are 130,000 to 150,000 clones, 85% of which are singletons. The chain employs TRBV5-6 and TRBJ1-5, with D uncertain. The sample consisted of peripheral blood. The clonotype was recovered from a woman aged 35 to 49 with active or convalescent COVID-19. The DNA of the CDR3 is TGTGCCAGCAGCCCGGGTCTTAGCAATCAGCCCCAGCATTTT. Amino acids: CASSPGLSNQPQHF.